A single TCR beta chain is shown here with its context. Its target antigen remains unknown. Base-call qualities are not available, and no considerably larger clone is one nucleotide away. The sample is drawn from a study of CD8+ T cells in alopecia areata (dated by TCRdb to 2016 to 2019). The study in broad terms: The treated patients, all with moderate-to-severe alopecia areata, were enrolled in an open-label pilot trial of oral tofacitinib given at 5 to 10 mg twice daily. Patients stayed on tofacitinib for 6 to 18 months and then had 6 months of follow-up off drug so that delayed response and recurrence could be assessed. High-throughput TCRbeta sequencing was used to examine T cell clonal expansion in alopecia areata in both the C3H/HeJ mouse model and human patients. Human TCRbeta sequencing covered scalp tissue and sorted CD4+ and CD8+ peripheral blood T cells from patchy and totalis/universalis alopecia areata patients and healthy controls. Biopsies were taken from tofacitinib-treated patients at baseline and again at 4 and 24 weeks into treatment, and several of those patients also had a later scalp biopsy. Scalp clonality was compared among normal scalp (n=4), patchy alopecia areata scalp (n=8), and alopecia totalis/universalis scalp (n=8). RNA was extracted with the PAXgene miRNA kit for fixed scalp, the miRNeasy kit for PBMCs, and the RNeasy kit for mouse skin. TCRbeta CDR3 regions were amplified by immunoSEQ multiplex PCR using 35 Vbeta forward and 13 Jbeta reverse primers.

The cysteine opens and the phenylalanine closes a CDR3 of 17 amino acids. The DNA shown is the 51-base CDR3, in frame from base 1. From V the trimming removes 1 base and from J it removes 0 bases, while the gene matches leave 5 bases of the junction unaccounted for. CDR1 MGHRA and CDR2 YSYEKL were looked up in the germline V gene. Library generation was performed with the immunoSEQ multiplex PCR assay. RNA was extracted from all samples and reverse transcribed into cDNA as template for TCR sequencing. First-strand cDNA was synthesized with SuperScript III using a 2:1 mix of oligo-dT and random hexamers. A synthetic immune receptor repertoire was used to gauge amplification bias, and whatever bias remained was removed computationally. The study's own analysis went as follows. Raw reads were preprocessed to remove errors, and CDR3 was defined according to IMGT conventions as the region from the conserved cysteine to phenylalanine. Clonality was computed as 1 minus the Shannon entropy, with the entropy normalized by log2 of the number of productive unique TCRs. Scalp TCRbeta sequences were cross-referenced with sorted blood CD4 and CD8 repertoires so that the CD4 or CD8 identity of scalp clones could be inferred. TCRdb took over this immuneACCESS table, retaining in-frame rearrangements with V and J assigned. Such tables are incomplete; in checked studies, under half of the missing clones stem from an unresolved V gene, and the remainder is unexplained. That table supplies the V and J calls and clone size; D and trimming were determined from the DNA. This sample is represented by under 250,000 clones; around three fifths of them were singletons. The ten top clones hold roughly 0.47% of the sample.

In light of the paper, this sample's time point label describes: baseline before oral tofacitinib. Peripheral blood and lesional scalp punch biopsies were obtained from patients with alopecia areata. After PBMCs were isolated by density centrifugation and stained for CD3, CD4 and CD8, a FACSAria was used to sort CD4+ and CD8+ T cells. Summary of the overall study and its limitations: Scalp TCR repertoire analysis is complicated because resident alphabeta T cells in normal human skin are also sequenced, whereas mouse skin is dominated by gammadelta T cells. Shared TCR sequences between patients were less evident than in mice, which may be partly attributable to HLA diversity in the patient population. Compared with normal scalp, lesional scalp, particularly in alopecia totalis/universalis, had higher clonality and more expanded CD8+ clones, which suggests antigenic drive.

The chain is encoded by TRBV4-1 joined to TRBJ2-1; 8 middle bases align to TRBD2. The sequence was collected from a human donor with alopecia areata. The material was CD4+ T cells sorted from blood, obtained at week 0. The CDR3 loop reads CASSQASGGSSYNEQFF. The DNA sequence is TGCGCCAGCAGCCAAGCTTCGGGAGGGAGCTCCTACAATGAGCAGTTCTTC.